This passage covers 21 T cell receptor beta chains from one sample sequenced in a study of T cell repertoires in cytomegalovirus infection. TCRdb ran MiXCR on the reads and lists one entry per CDR3 protein. This table holds about half a million distinct CDR3 sequences, roughly 43% found once. Their specific antigens are unknown. The source material was cultured PBMCs, sampled from culture after CMV antigen stimulation. The origin of the receptors is a human donor in good health (CMV status not recorded). Some clones in this sample may be carry-over from other donors' samples.

The chain uses TRBV5-4 and TRBJ1-2; D unclear. The germline V gene has CDR1 SGHNT and CDR2 YYREEE (reference sequence). The V end was cut by 0 bases, the J end by 3 bases, with 12 bases between. The CDR3 length is 15 residues. The CDR3, as DNA: TGTGCCAGCAGCTTGGGGGCAGGAGCCTACTATGGCTACACCTTC. Amino acid sequence: CASSLGAGAYYGYTF.

This clonotype was observed a handful of times. V usage is TRBV7-6 and J usage is TRBJ2-2; TRBD2 aligns across 7 bases. This CDR3 is built from 16 residues. The germline gives CDR1 SGHVS, CDR2 FNYEAQ. With 4 bases clipped from V and 5 bases from J, the junction kept 10 bases outside the gene matches. For the CDR3, the DNA is TGTGCCAGCAGCTCCTCGCTCGGGGGAGGGACCGGGGAGCTGTTTTTT. This codes for CASSSSLGGGTGELFF.

The chain employs TRBV10-2 and TRBJ1-1, with 8 bases that match TRBD1. Germline-derived CDR1 and CDR2 are WSHSY and SAAADI. This CDR3 comprises 16 residues. J lost 1 base, V lost 5 bases, and 9 bases had no gene match. DNA of the CDR3: TGCGCCAGCAGTAATGGACAGGGTTCTGCGAACACTGAAGCTTTCTTT. It translates to CASSNGQGSANTEAFF.

The genes are TRBV6-5 and TRBJ1-6; a weak D match, TRBD1 (5 bases). Germline V CDR1 and CDR2: MNHEY, SVGAGI. Trimming left V 6 bases short and J 10 bases short, with 16 bases between. The CDR3 totals 14 residues. CDR3 loop: CASRTGESRSPLHF. As DNA, the CDR3 is TGTGCCAGCAGGACGGGGGAATCGCGGTCACCCCTCCACTTT.

This clonotype was counted a single time. The chain recombines TRBV27 with TRBJ2-1; D remains ambiguous. V was cut by 3 bases and J by 8 bases, with 8 bases left in between. From germline, CDR1 is MNHEY and CDR2 SMNVEV (reference sequence). This CDR3 has 12 amino acids. CDR3 amino acids: CASSFRGDEQFF. The CDR3 DNA is TGTGCCAGCAGTTTTAGAGGCGATGAGCAGTTCTTC.

This clonotype was counted between two and nine times. J is TRBJ2-3 and V is TRBV28, with D perhaps being TRBD1 or TRBD2 (6 bases each). V was shortened by 6 bases and J by 2 bases, with 18 bases between the two germline ends. Germline values: CDR1 MDHEN, CDR2 SYDVKM. CDR3 length: 16 amino acids. CDR3 in amino acids: CASRISWGAVTDTQYF. CDR3 nucleotide sequence: TGTGCCAGCAGGATCAGTTGGGGGGCCGTCACAGATACGCAGTATTTT.

The gene calls are TRBV7-2 and TRBJ2-7; possibly TRBD2 for D (6 bases). This CDR3 region has 13 residues. With 5 bases removed from V and 6 bases from J, the gap between germline ends came to 14 bases. Per the germline V gene, CDR1 is SGHTA and CDR2 is FQGNSA. CDR3 sequence (DNA): TGTGCCAGCAGCCAGCGGGCGACCAGCGAGCAGTACTTC. Amino acids: CASSQRATSEQYF.

With regard to this clonotype: One end of the junction varies from germline; a read error may be responsible. The gene calls are TRBV12-3 or TRBV12-4 and TRBJ1-5; D unclear. The CDR3 runs 14 residues. The chain's CDR3 is CASSFGVVNLPQHF. The CDR3 region has the DNA TGTGCCAGCAGTTTCGGGGTTGTGAATCTGCCCCAGCATTTT.

The chain links TRBV19 to TRBJ1-2; D perhaps matches TRBD1 (5 bases). CDR3 size: 13 residues. Germline V gene data show CDR1 as LNHDA and CDR2 as SQIVND (reference sequence). Trimming removed 5 bases from V and 6 bases from J, with 13 bases in between. The CDR3 region has the DNA TGTGCCAGTAGTCGTATCCGGGACGATGGCTACACCTTC. It encodes CASSRIRDDGYTF.

CDR3 bases: TGTGCCAGCAGCAAGGACAGGGGGCCATGGGTAGCTTTCTTT. Translated, it gives CASSKDRGPWVAFF. The gene calls are TRBV7-2 and TRBJ1-1, with 11 bases identical to TRBD1. CDR1 and CDR2 from the germline V gene are SGHTA and FQGNSA. The CDR3 loop spans 14 amino acids. V dropped 5 bases and J dropped 10; count of bases not matched to a gene: 9.

Regarding this clonotype: A much more abundant neighbour one base away suggests this may be a read error. The V gene is TRBV7-2, the J gene TRBJ2-2; 7 bases fit TRBD2. With V trimmed by 5 bases and J by 5 bases, 17 bases remained unmatched. Germline V gene sequence: CDR1 SGHTA, CDR2 FQGNSA. The CDR3 is made up of 18 amino acids. CDR3 DNA: TGTGCCAGCAGCCCTAGGACTGGCGGGGGAGGAGGGACCGGGGAGCTGTTTTTT. Translated, it gives CASSPRTGGGGGTGELFF.

This clonotype turned up a few times. The chain has TRBV11-2 and TRBJ2-6; D not resolved. The CDR3 loop spans 15 amino acids. From germline, CDR1 is SGHAT and CDR2 FQNNGV. V was trimmed by 5 bases and J by 2 bases, leaving 10 bases between them. The DNA for the CDR3 is TGTGCCAGCAGCCCAGACATGGCTGGGGCCAACGTCCTGACTTTC. As protein: CASSPDMAGANVLTF.

This sequence joins TRBV7-2 and TRBJ2-3; D ambiguous. The germline gives CDR1 SGHTA, CDR2 FQGNSA. The length of the CDR3 is 14 residues. Trimming took 5 bases from V and 8 from J, leaving 17 bases between them. Written as DNA, the CDR3 is TGTGCCAGCAGCCCGCGAGATAGACTCCCTACGCAGTATTTT. Translating gives CASSPRDRLPTQYF.

This chain joins TRBV7-2 and TRBJ2-1, with 12 bases that match TRBD2. V was pared by 1 base and J by 8 bases, with 9 bases of the junction left unmatched. CDR1 is SGHTA, CDR2 FQGNSA, per germline. The CDR3 spans 17 residues. The CDR3 bases are TGTGCCAGCAGCTTAGGGGCTAGCGGGGGGGGGCAGGATGAGCAGTTCTTC. Translated, it gives CASSLGASGGGQDEQFF.

This sequence joins TRBV6-1 and TRBJ1-6; D is unresolved. In germline, CDR1 is MNHNS, CDR2 SASEGT. Trimming shortened V by 8 bases and J by 6 bases, and 8 bases separated the two germline ends. The CDR3 covers 12 residues. This chain's CDR3 is CASPHRNSPLHF. The DNA of the CDR3 is TGTGCCAGCCCACATCGTAATTCACCCCTCCACTTT.

In its sample, this clonotype was seen once. J is TRBJ1-4 and V is TRBV19; TRBD1 might be the D (5 bases). Germline V lookup: CDR1 LNHDA, CDR2 SQIVND (reference sequence). With 6 bases removed from V and 4 bases from J, the gap between germline ends came to 12 bases. The CDR3 has 14 residues. The DNA of the CDR3 is TGTGCCAGTAGCCGCGCAGGGTATAATGAAAAACTGTTTTTT. Translating it yields CASSRAGYNEKLFF.

J is TRBJ2-1 and V is TRBV5-4, with 7 bases aligning to TRBD2. V was pared by 4 bases and J by 4 bases, with 11 bases of the junction left unmatched. CDR1 and CDR2 from the germline V gene are SGHNT and YYREEE (reference sequence). This CDR3 contains 16 residues. CDR3 coding DNA: TGTGCCAGCAGCCACCCTGCTAGCGGCGGATACAATGAGCAGTTCTTC. This sequence encodes CASSHPASGGYNEQFF. The whole variable domain, remainder taken from reference TRBV5-4 and TRBJ2-1, is ETGVTQSPTHLIKTRGQQVTLRCSSQSGHNTVSWYQQALGQGPQFIFQYYREEENGRGNFPPRFSGLQFPNYSSELNVNALELDDSALYLCASSHPASGGYNEQFFGPGTRLTVL.

Many counts were recorded for this clonotype. The chain recombines TRBV7-2 with TRBJ2-7; D is unresolved. This CDR3 is built from 12 residues. Germline V gene sequence: CDR1 SGHTA, CDR2 FQGNSA. V was clipped by 5 bases and J by 2 bases, with 7 bases between them. The CDR3 region is CASSLTAYEQYF. In DNA, the CDR3 is TGTGCCAGCAGCCTGACTGCCTACGAGCAGTACTTC.

The chain has TRBV7-2 and TRBJ1-1; D not resolved. Germline V gene lookup returns CDR1 SGHTA and CDR2 FQGNSA. The CDR3 runs to 16 residues. Deletions cut 5 bases from V and 0 bases from J, with 16 bases between. In DNA form, the CDR3 reads TGTGCCAGCAGCCCGAGTTTCTCGCGTATGAACACTGAAGCTTTCTTT. Translated: CASSPSFSRMNTEAFF.

The chain is built from TRBV19 and TRBJ2-5; D is ambiguous. The CDR3 covers 14 residues. Germline CDR1 and CDR2: LNHDA and SQIVND (reference sequence). V lost 5 bases and J lost 2, with 12 bases in between. CDR3 DNA: TGTGCCAGTAGTGGATTGGGGTGGCAAGAGACCCAGTACTTC. Translated, it gives CASSGLGWQETQYF.

This clonotype was counted only a few times. The chain is built from TRBV7-2 and TRBJ2-3; 8 nucleotides match TRBD2. The trim removed 1 base at V and 13 bases at J, leaving 10 bases unmatched. This CDR3 has 14 residues. Germline V gene sequence: CDR1 SGHTA, CDR2 FQGNSA. CDR3 sequence (DNA): TGTGCCAGCAGCTTAGTATCGGGAGGGGTTCGGAAGTATTTT. Its translation: CASSLVSGGVRKYF.